This is a list of T cell receptor beta chains from one sample in a study of blood T cell repertoires in COVID-19. TCRdb's copy holds only in-frame clones and misses some; the assay was immunoSEQ multiplex PCR. Of a few hundred thousand clones detected, around nine tenths appear once; the ten largest clones hold roughly 0.76%. Input material: peripheral blood. Receptors originate from a young man with COVID-19, enrolled during active disease. Both conserved end residues are part of each CDR3.

TRBV6-5,CASKLAGGSDTQYF
TRBV2,CASRGGQGAYNSPLHF
TRBV10-3,CAISESGTSGYNEQFF
TRBV9,CASSVVVAENTEAFF
TRBV19,CASRTGTLNTEAFF
TRBV18,CASSPDRGSYEQYF
TRBV6-2/TRBV6-3,CASSGSQLAGGPRETQYF
TRBV29-1,CSGRSLRGGPGELFF
TRBV18,CASSPNKGGETQYF
TRBV27,CASSNTGEVHEQYF
TRBV14,CASSQEWGPSPLHF
TRBV2,CASSEWRTRSTDTQYF
TRBV7-8,CASSLPGQGAQPQHF
TRBV27,CASSFRGPEGNQPQHF
TRBV3-1/TRBV3-2,CASSASDRRLGNNEQFF
TRBV6-5,CASSQTGVPGYGYTF
TRBV5-8,CASNHRDREAFF
TRBV7-2,CASSLARGGWDTQYF
TRBV2,CASSGELAGGQETQYF
TRBV2,CASSVSSPLHF
TRBV5-5,CASSLVSQAGEQYF
TRBV10-3,CAISDERTNYGYTF
TRBV29-1,CSVDAGQKVSNQPQHF
TRBV11-3,CASSWGTRSNEQYF
TRBV6-5,CASSYRGHGYTF
TRBV30,CAWRPAGGITSGANVLTF
TRBV13,CASRRTGNTGELFF
TRBV11-3,CASSVRDRPGEQYF
TRBV6-5,CASSSRGTSGTEQFF
TRBV7-6,CASSLSYGGANTGELFF
TRBV11-2,CASSLWSGSYEQYF
TRBV6-5,CAITRVPYSYNEQFF
TRBV4-2,CASSQDSGQGGETQYF
TRBV7-3,CASSQGGAYNEQFF
TRBV5-1,CASALTGGDQPQHF
TRBV3-1/TRBV3-2,CASSLSRVQTRDHYEQYF
TRBV27,CASSPRTGGNEQYF
TRBV12-2,CASRLGGQALPNLAEAFF
TRBV5-1,CASSLDGGSTEAFF
TRBV2,CASSPGTGYGYTF
TRBV19,CASRGGGTDTQYF
TRBV4-2,CASSLHGTSGADTQYF
TRBV27,CASSPKGPDQPQHF
TRBV18,CASSRGTGPSEQYF
TRBV7-3,CASSSGSSADTQYF
TRBV27,CASSLGPGSTDTQYF
TRBV19,CASFPGGNSPLHF
TRBV7-8,CASSLNRRIQGARKDTQYF
TRBV19,CASSIGGIGYTF